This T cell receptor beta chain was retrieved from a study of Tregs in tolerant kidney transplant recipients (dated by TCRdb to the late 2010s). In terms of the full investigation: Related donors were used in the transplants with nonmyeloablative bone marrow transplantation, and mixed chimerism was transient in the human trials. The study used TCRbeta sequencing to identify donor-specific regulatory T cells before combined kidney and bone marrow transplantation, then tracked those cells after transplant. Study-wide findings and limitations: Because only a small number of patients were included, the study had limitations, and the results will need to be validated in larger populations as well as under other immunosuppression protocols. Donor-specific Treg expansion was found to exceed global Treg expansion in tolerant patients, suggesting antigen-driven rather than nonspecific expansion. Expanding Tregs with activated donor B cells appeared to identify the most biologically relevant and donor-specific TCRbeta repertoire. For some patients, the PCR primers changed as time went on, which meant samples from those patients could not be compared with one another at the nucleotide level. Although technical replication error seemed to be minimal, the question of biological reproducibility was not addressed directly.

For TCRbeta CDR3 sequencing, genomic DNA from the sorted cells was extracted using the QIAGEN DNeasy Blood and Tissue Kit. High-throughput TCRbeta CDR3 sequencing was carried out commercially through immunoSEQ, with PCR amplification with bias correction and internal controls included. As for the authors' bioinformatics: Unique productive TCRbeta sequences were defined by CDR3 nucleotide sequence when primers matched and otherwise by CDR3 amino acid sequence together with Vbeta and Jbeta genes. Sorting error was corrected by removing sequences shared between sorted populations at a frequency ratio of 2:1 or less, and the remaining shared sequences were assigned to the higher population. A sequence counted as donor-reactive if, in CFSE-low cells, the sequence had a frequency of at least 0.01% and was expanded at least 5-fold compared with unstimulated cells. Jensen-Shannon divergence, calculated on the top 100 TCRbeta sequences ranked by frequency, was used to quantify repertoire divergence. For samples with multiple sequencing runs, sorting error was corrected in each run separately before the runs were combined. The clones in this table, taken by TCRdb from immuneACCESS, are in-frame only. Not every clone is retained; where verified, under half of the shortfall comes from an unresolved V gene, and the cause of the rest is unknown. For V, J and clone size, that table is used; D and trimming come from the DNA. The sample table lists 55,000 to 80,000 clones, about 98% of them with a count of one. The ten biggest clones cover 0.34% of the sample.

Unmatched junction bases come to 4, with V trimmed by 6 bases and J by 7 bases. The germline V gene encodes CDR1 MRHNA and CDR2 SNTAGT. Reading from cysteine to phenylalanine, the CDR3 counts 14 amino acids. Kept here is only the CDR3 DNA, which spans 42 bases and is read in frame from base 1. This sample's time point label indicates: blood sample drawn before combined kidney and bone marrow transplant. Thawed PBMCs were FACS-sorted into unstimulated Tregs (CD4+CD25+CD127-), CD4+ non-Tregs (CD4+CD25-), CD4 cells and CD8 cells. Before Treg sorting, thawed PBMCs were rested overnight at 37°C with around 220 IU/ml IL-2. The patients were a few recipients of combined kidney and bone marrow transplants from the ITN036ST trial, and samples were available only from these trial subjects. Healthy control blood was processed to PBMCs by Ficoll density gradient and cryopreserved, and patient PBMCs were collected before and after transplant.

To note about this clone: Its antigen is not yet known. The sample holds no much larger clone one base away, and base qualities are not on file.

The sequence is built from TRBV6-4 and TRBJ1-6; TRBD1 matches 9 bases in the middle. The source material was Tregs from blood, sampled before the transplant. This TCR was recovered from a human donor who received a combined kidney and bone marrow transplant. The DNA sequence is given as TGTGCCAGCAGACCGGGACAGGGCAATTCACCCCTCCACTTT. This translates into CASRPGQGNSPLHF.